A selection of T cell receptor beta chains follows, all from one sample in a study of blood T cell repertoires in COVID-19. Data came from immunoSEQ multiplex PCR; TCRdb stores just in-frame clones and leaves some out. The data hold 50,000 or so clones, with roughly nine tenths observed a single time. Sequencing input: peripheral blood. These receptors originate from a human donor in a cohort sampled during active COVID-19. Both conserved end residues are part of each CDR3. Fields, in order: J gene, CDR3 length, D gene, clone size, V gene, CDR3 DNA, CDR3 protein. A D gene is named only where the DNA matches it firmly. Clone size is not always given. Where it is, it says once, few, many or a class for expanded clones.

TRBJ2-3 | 14 | NA | NA | TRBV2 | TGTGCCAGCAGTACAGCAGGGGGCACAGATACGCAGTATTTT | CASSTAGGTDTQYF
TRBJ1-2 | 13 | NA | NA | TRBV15 | TGTGCCACCAGCCCCGGAGCAGAGTTTGGCTACACCTTC | CATSPGAEFGYTF
TRBJ1-5 | 12 | NA | NA | TRBV12-3/TRBV12-4 | TGTGCCAGCAGGACAGGTTCTCAGCCCCAGCATTTT | CASRTGSQPQHF
TRBJ2-2 | 15 | TRBD1 | NA | TRBV3-1/TRBV3-2 | TGTGCCAGCAGCCCCTCGAACAGGGGGCCCGGGGAGCTGTTTTTT | CASSPSNRGPGELFF
TRBJ1-2 | 17 | TRBD1 | NA | TRBV27 | TGTGCCATCTTAACCCGGGACAGGGGAAGACGGTGCTATGGCTACACCTTC | CAILTRDRGRRCYGYTF
TRBJ2-3 | 15 | TRBD2 | once | TRBV7-7 | TGTGCCAGCAGCCTAGCGGGGAGTCCCACAGATACGCAGTATTTT | CASSLAGSPTDTQYF
TRBJ2-7 | 12 | NA | NA | TRBV25-1 | TGTGCCAGCAGGGACGGGGCCTACGAGCAGTACTTC | CASRDGAYEQYF
TRBJ2-4 | 15 | NA | NA | TRBV27 | TGTGCCAGCAGTTCTCTAGGGGCAGGGAAAAACATTCAGTACTTC | CASSSLGAGKNIQYF
TRBJ2-1 | 17 | NA | NA | TRBV4-3 | TGCGCCAGCAGCCAAGATCTCCAGCTAGCTTCATACAATGAGCAGTTCTTC | CASSQDLQLASYNEQFF
TRBJ2-1 | 16 | TRBD1 | NA | TRBV9 | TGTGCCAGCAGCGTTGCCGGGACAGGGCAGGGGGGTGAGCAGTTCTTC | CASSVAGTGQGGEQFF
TRBJ2-5 | 15 | TRBD1 | NA | TRBV10-1 | TGCGCCAGCAGTGAGGGGACAGGGCCCGGGGAGACCCAGTACTTC | CASSEGTGPGETQYF
TRBJ2-7 | 14 | NA | once | TRBV7-9 | TGTGCCAGCAGCTTAAGCCTTTCCTCCTACGAGCAGTACTTC | CASSLSLSSYEQYF
TRBJ1-3 | 16 | TRBD1 | NA | TRBV6-5 | TGTGCCAGCAGTTACTCGAAGGGGGCGAATGGAAACACCATATATTTT | CASSYSKGANGNTIYF